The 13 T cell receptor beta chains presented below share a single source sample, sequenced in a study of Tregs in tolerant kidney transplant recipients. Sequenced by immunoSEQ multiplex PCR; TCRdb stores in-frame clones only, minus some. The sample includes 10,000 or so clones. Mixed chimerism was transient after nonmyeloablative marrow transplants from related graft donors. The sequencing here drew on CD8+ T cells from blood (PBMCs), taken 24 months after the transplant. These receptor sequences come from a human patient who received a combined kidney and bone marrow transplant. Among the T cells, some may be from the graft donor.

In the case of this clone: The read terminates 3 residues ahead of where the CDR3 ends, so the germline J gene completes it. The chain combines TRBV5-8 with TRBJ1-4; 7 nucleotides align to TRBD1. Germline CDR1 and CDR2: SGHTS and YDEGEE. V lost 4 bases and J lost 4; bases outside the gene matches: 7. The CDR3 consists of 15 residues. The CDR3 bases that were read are TGTGCCAGCAGCACGGGGGACAGTAATAATGAAAAA. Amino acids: CASSTGDSNNEK. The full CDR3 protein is CASSTGDSNNEKLFF.

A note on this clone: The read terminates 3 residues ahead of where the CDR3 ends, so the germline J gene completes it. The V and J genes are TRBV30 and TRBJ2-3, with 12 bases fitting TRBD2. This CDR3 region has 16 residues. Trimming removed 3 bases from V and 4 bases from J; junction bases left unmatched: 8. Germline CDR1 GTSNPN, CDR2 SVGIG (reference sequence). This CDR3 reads CAWSPGTSGFADTQYF. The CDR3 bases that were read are TGTGCCTGGAGCCCTGGGACTAGCGGGTTCGCAGATACG.

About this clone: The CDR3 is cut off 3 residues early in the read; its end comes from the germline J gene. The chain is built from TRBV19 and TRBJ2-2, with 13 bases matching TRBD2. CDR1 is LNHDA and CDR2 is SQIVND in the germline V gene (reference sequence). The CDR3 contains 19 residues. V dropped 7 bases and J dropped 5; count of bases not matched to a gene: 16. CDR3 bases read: TGTGCCAGTACCCTACTCGTACTAGCGGGAGGGCCGGGAACCGGGGAG. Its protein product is CASTLLVLAGGPGTGE. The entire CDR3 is CASTLLVLAGGPGTGELFF. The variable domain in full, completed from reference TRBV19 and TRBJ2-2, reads DGGITQSPKYLFRKEGQNVTLSCEQNLNHDAMYWYRQDPGQGLRLIYYSQIVNDFQKGDIAEGYSVSREKKESFPLTVTSAQKNPTAFYLCASTLLVLAGGPGTGELFFGEGSRLTVL.

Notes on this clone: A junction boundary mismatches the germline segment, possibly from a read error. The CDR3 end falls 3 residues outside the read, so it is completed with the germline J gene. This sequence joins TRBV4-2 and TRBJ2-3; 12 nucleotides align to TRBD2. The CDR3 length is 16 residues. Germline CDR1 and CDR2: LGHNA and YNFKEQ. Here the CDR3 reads CASSQRLAGATDTQYF. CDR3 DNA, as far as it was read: TGCGCCAGCAGCCAAAGACTAGCGGGAGCAACAGATACG.

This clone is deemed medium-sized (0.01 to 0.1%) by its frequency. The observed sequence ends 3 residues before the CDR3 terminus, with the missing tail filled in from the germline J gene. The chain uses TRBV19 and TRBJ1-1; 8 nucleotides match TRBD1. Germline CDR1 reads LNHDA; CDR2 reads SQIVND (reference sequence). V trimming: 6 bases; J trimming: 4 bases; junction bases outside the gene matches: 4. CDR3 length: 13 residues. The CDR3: CASSPGGGTEAFF. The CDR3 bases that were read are TGTGCCAGTAGCCCAGGGGGCGGCACTGAA.

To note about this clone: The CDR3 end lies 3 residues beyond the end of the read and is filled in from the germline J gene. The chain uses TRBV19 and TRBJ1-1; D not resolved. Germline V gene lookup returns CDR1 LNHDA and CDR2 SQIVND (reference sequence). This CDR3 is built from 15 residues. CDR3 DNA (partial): TGTGCCAGTACTACACGACATGGAGGGTCCTACGAG. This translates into CASTTRHGGSYE. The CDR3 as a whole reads CASTTRHGGSYEAFF. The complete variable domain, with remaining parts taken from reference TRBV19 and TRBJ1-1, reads DGGITQSPKYLFRKEGQNVTLSCEQNLNHDAMYWYRQDPGQGLRLIYYSQIVNDFQKGDIAEGYSVSREKKESFPLTVTSAQKNPTAFYLCASTTRHGGSYEAFFGQGTRLTVV.

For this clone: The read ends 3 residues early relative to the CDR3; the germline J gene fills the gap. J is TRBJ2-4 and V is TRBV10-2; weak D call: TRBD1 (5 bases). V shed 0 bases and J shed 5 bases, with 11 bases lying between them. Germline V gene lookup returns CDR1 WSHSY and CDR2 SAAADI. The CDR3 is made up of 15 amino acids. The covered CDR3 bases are TGCGCCAGCAGTGAGTCGCCGACAGCGCAAAACATT. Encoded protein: CASSESPTAQNI. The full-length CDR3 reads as CASSESPTAQNIQYF.

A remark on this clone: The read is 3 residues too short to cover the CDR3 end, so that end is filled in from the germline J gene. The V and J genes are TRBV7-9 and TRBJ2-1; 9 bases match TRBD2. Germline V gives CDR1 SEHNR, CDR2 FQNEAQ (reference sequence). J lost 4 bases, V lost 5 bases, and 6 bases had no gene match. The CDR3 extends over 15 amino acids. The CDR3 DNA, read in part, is TGTGCCAGCAGCGCATATAGCGGGAGTTACAATGAG. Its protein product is CASSAYSGSYNE. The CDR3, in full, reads CASSAYSGSYNEQFF. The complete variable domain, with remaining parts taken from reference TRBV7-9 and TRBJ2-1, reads DTGVSQNPRHKITKRGQNVTFRCDPISEHNRLYWYRQTLGQGPEFLTYFQNEAQLEKSRLLSDRFSAERPKGSFSTLEIQRTEQGDSAMYLCASSAYSGSYNEQFFGPGTRLTVL.

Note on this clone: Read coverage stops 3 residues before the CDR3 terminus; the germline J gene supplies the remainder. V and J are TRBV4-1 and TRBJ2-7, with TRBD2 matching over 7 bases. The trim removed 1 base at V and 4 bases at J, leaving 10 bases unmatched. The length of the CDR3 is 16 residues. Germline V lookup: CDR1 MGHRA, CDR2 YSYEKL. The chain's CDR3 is CASSQAAAGAAYEQYF. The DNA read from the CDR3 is TGCGCCAGCAGCCAAGCGGCGGCGGGAGCCGCTTACGAG.

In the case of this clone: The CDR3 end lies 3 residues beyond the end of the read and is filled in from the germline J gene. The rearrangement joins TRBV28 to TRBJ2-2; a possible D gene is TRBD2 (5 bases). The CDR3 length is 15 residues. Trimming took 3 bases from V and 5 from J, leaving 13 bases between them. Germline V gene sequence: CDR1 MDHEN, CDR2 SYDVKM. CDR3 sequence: CASSFWPSGTGELFF. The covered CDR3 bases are TGTGCCAGCAGTTTCTGGCCTTCGGGGACCGGGGAG.

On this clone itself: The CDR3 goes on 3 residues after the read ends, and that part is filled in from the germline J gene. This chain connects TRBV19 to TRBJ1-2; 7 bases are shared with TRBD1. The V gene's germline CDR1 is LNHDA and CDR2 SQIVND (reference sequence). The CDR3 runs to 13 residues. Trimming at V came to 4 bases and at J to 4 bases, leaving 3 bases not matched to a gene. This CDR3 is CASSNGTAYGYTF. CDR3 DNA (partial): TGTGCCAGTAGTAACGGGACAGCCTATGGC.

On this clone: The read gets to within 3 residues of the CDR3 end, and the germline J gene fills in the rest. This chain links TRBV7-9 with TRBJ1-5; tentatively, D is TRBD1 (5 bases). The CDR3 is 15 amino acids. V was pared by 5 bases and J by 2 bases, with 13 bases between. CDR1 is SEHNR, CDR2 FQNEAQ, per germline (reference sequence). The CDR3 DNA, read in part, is TGTGCCAGCAGCCCGGGTGGGGGGGGCAATCAGCCC. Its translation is CASSPGGGGNQP. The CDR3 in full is CASSPGGGGNQPQHF.

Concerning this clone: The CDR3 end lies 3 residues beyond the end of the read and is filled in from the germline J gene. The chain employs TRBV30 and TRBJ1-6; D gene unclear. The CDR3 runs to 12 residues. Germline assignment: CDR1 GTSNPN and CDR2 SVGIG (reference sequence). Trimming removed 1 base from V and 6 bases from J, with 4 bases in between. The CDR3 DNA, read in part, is TGTGCCTGGAGTGCCCTTAATTCACCC. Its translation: CAWSALNSP. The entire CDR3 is CAWSALNSPLHF.